These 26 T cell receptor beta chains originate from one sample sequenced in a study of T cell responses to AZD1222 COVID-19 vaccine. Clones were sequenced by immunoSEQ multiplex PCR, and TCRdb holds only the in-frame ones, with some missing. The repertoire holds approximately 180,000 clones, more than 70% seen once, with about 24% in the top ten. Sequenced here: peripheral blood, sampled 28 days after the second AZD1222 dose. All receptors derive from an adult who received the AZD1222 COVID-19 vaccine.

The rearrangement links TRBV19 to TRBJ1-5, with unresolved D. This CDR3 contains 13 residues. V was trimmed by 9 bases and J by 0 bases, leaving 9 bases between them. Per the germline V gene, CDR1 is LNHDA and CDR2 is SQIVND (reference sequence). CDR3 amino acids: CASQQNSNQPQHF. Written as DNA, the CDR3 is TGTGCCAGCCAACAGAATAGCAATCAGCCCCAGCATTTT.

This sequence joins TRBV3-1 (or the pseudogene TRBV3-2) and TRBJ2-5; 7 positions agree with TRBD2. Trimming at V came to 5 bases and at J to 5 bases, leaving 11 bases not matched to a gene. The CDR3 spans 15 residues. Germline CDR1 reads LGHDT; CDR2 reads YNNKEL (reference sequence). CDR3: CASSDPSGFGETQYF. CDR3 bases: TGTGCCAGCAGCGACCCTAGCGGCTTCGGGGAGACCCAGTACTTC.

DNA for the CDR3: TGTGCCAACAAGACTAGCAGCTACGAGCAGTACTTC. Residues: CANKTSSYEQYF. The chain recombines TRBV7-3 with TRBJ2-7, with 7 bases matching TRBD2. The CDR3 contains 12 residues. The V and J ends lost 10 bases and 3 bases, in that order; junction bases with no gene match: 6. Germline-derived CDR1 and CDR2 are SGHTA and FQGTGA.

The rearrangement uses TRBV7-8 and TRBJ2-7; 8 bases are a match to TRBD1. CDR3 length equals 15 residues. Trimming cost V 4 bases and J 5 bases; bases outside gene matches: 10. The germline gives CDR1 SGHVS, CDR2 FQNEAQ. CDR3 protein: CASSSRDRPFHEQYF. The CDR3 region has the DNA TGTGCCAGCAGCTCCCGGGACAGGCCCTTCCACGAGCAGTACTTC.

The chain couples TRBV18 to TRBJ2-3; D not certain. The V end lost 3 bases, the J end lost 3 bases, and 19 bases lay between the germline ends. Germline CDR1 reads KGHSH; CDR2 reads LQKENI. There are 17 residues in the CDR3. In DNA form, the CDR3 reads TGTGCCAGCTCACCCCCGACTGGCGGAGATGTAACAGATACGCAGTATTTT. Translated, it gives CASSPPTGGDVTDTQYF.

The V gene is TRBV28, the J gene TRBJ2-7, with D hard to call. V lost 3 bases, J lost 10 bases, and 10 bases lay in between. Germline V gene data show CDR1 as MDHEN and CDR2 as SYDVKM. The CDR3 extends over 11 amino acids. CDR3 bases: TGTGCCAGCAGTTTGGAGTCGAATCAGTACTTC. Its protein product is CASSLESNQYF. The full variable domain, in which reference TRBV28 and TRBJ2-7 provide the parts outside the CDR3, is DVKVTQSSRYLVKRTGEKVFLECVQDMDHENMFWYRQDPGLGLRLIYFSYDVKMKEKGDIPEGYSVSREKKERFSLILESASTNQTSMYLCASSLESNQYFGPGTRLTVT.

The V call is TRBV5-4, the J call TRBJ1-3; 9 nucleotides align to TRBD1. This CDR3 has 15 residues. V lost 3 bases, J lost 5 bases, and 6 bases stayed unmatched. CDR1 and CDR2 from the germline V gene are SGHNT and YYREEE (reference sequence). The DNA for the CDR3 is TGTGCCAGCAGCTCAACACAGGGGGCCCGAAACACCATATATTTT. Translation gives CASSSTQGARNTIYF.

The V call is TRBV15, the J call TRBJ1-3; D ambiguous. This CDR3 is 12 amino acids long. Trimming shortened V by 3 bases and J by 7 bases, and 7 bases separated the two germline ends. Germline V gene sequence: CDR1 LNHNV, CDR2 YYDKDF (reference sequence). The CDR3 coding sequence is TGTGCCACCAGCAGGACCCAGAACACCATATATTTT. The encoded protein is CATSRTQNTIYF.

V is TRBV24-1 and J is TRBJ2-7, with D uncertain. V was clipped by 2 bases and J by 1 base, with 8 bases between them. Germline V CDR1 and CDR2: KGHDR, SFDVKD. This CDR3 region has 14 residues. CDR3 in DNA: TGTGCCACCAGTGATTCTGGCACTTCCTACGAGCAGTACTTC. Translating gives CATSDSGTSYEQYF.

The V gene is TRBV4-2, the J gene TRBJ2-1; the match to TRBD2 covers 10 bases. CDR1 and CDR2 from the germline V gene are LGHNA and YNFKEQ. V lost 1 base to trimming and J lost 4 bases; unmatched junction nucleotides: 7. This CDR3 has 17 residues. For the CDR3, the DNA is TGTGCCAGCAGCCAAGCCCCTAGCGGGAGTAAGTACAATGAGCAGTTCTTC. Protein product: CASSQAPSGSKYNEQFF.

This clone was observed a handful of times. The gene calls are TRBV2 and TRBJ1-1; unclear D gene. Germline CDR1 reads SNHLY; CDR2 reads FYNNEI. The CDR3 is 11 amino acids. The ends were cut back, 8 bases at V and 1 base at J, with 5 bases in the middle. In DNA form, the CDR3 reads TGTGCCAGCGGCGGGAACACTGAAGCTTTCTTT. This encodes CASGGNTEAFF.

A note on this clone: In the same sample, other DNA sequences code for this CDR3. The CDR3, as DNA: TGTGCCAGCAGTTCACCCCTTGTGCCCTACGAGCAGTACTTC. Translating it yields CASSSPLVPYEQYF. The chain employs TRBV28 and TRBJ2-7, with unresolved D. Germline V gene sequence: CDR1 MDHEN, CDR2 SYDVKM. The CDR3 is 14 amino acids. Trimming pared 4 bases from V and 2 bases from J, leaving 12 bases between.

The J gene is TRBJ1-2, the V gene TRBV19, with TRBD1 identical over 11 bases. The CDR3 contains 16 residues. V shed 6 bases and J 3 bases; nucleotides not matched to a gene: 9. The germline V gene encodes CDR1 LNHDA and CDR2 SQIVND (reference sequence). The CDR3 reads CASSPPDRGRDYGYTF. The CDR3 DNA sequence: TGTGCCAGTAGCCCTCCGGACAGGGGGCGCGACTATGGCTACACCTTC.

The CDR3 region is CSVRQTDGNGYTF. The CDR3 coding sequence is TGCAGCGTCCGACAAACGGATGGTAATGGCTACACCTTC. This chain uses TRBV29-1 with TRBJ1-2; D not resolved. V gave up 6 bases and J gave up 6 bases, with 17 bases separating them. Germline assignment: CDR1 SQVTM and CDR2 ANQGSEA. The CDR3 covers 13 residues. Full variable domain (missing parts from reference TRBV29-1 and TRBJ1-2): SAVISQKPSRDICQRGTSLTIQCQVDSQVTMMFWYRQQPGQSLTLIATANQGSEATYESGFVIDKFPISRPNLTFSTLTVSNMSPEDSSIYLCSVRQTDGNGYTFGSGTRLTVV.

The rearrangement joins TRBV6-5 to TRBJ1-1; no reliable D call. Germline V gives CDR1 MNHEY, CDR2 SVGAGI. The CDR3 loop spans 15 amino acids. With 5 bases removed from V and 1 base from J, the gap between germline ends came to 14 bases. The CDR3 DNA reads as TGTGCCAGCAGTCCCCTGTCGCGGGGGAACACTGAAGCTTTCTTT. Its protein is CASSPLSRGNTEAFF.

The chain combines TRBV5-1 with TRBJ1-1, with D possibly being TRBD1 (6 bases). CDR1 is SGHRS, CDR2 YFSETQ, per germline. This CDR3 has 16 amino acids. V was trimmed by 1 base and J by 7 bases, leaving 20 bases between them. CDR3 region: CASSLNRERGLGEAFF. The CDR3 DNA reads TGCGCCAGCAGCTTGAACAGGGAAAGGGGTTTGGGTGAAGCTTTCTTT.

The chain links TRBV18 to TRBJ1-1, with 10 bases lining up with TRBD1. Germline values: CDR1 KGHSH, CDR2 LQKENI. Unmatched junction bases numbered 8, after V lost 3 bases and J lost 1 base. CDR3 length: 17 amino acids. The CDR3 region is CASSPFRDRGPNTEAFF. CDR3 bases: TGTGCCAGCTCACCGTTCCGGGACAGGGGCCCGAACACTGAAGCTTTCTTT.

The rearrangement links TRBV6-5 to TRBJ2-3; D tentatively fits TRBD1 or TRBD2 (5 bases each). Germline V gene lookup returns CDR1 MNHEY and CDR2 SVGAGI. V was cut by 6 bases and J by 0 bases, with 13 bases left in between. The CDR3 runs to 15 residues. CDR3 in DNA: TGTGCCAGCAGGTTTGGGGACGGGAGCACAGATACGCAGTATTTT. Protein product: CASRFGDGSTDTQYF.

The J gene is TRBJ2-7, the V gene TRBV28; 8 positions agree with TRBD1. Per the germline V gene, CDR1 is MDHEN and CDR2 is SYDVKM. J lost 9 bases, V lost 10 bases, and 14 bases had no gene match. The CDR3 runs 13 residues. This chain's CDR3 is CATREDRAIRQYF. DNA of the CDR3: TGTGCCACCAGGGAGGACAGGGCGATCAGGCAGTACTTC.

The rearrangement joins TRBV5-8 to TRBJ2-4; D remains unclear. The CDR3 is made up of 18 amino acids. The germline gives CDR1 SGHTS, CDR2 YDEGEE. V lost 2 bases and J lost 0, with 18 bases in between. The CDR3 sequence: CASSFASDQTLAKNIQYF. The DNA for the CDR3 is TGTGCCAGCAGCTTCGCGTCCGATCAAACACTAGCCAAAAACATTCAGTACTTC. Full variable domain (missing parts from reference TRBV5-8 and TRBJ2-4): EAGVTQSPTHLIKTRGQQATLRCSPISGHTSVYWYQQALGLGLQFLLWYDEGEERNRGNFPPRFSGRQFPNYSSELNVNALELEDSALYLCASSFASDQTLAKNIQYFGAGTRLSVL.

The rearrangement uses TRBV7-8 and TRBJ1-5; a possible D gene is TRBD1 (6 bases). The CDR3 length is 15 residues. The germline V gene encodes CDR1 SGHVS and CDR2 FQNEAQ. The V end lost 3 bases, the J end lost 0 bases, and 9 bases lay between the germline ends. The CDR3 sequence: CASSFRGNSNQPQHF. CDR3 nucleotides: TGTGCCAGCAGCTTCAGGGGTAATAGCAATCAGCCCCAGCATTTT.

DNA for the CDR3: TGTGCCTGGACCCGACTAGCGGGGGACGGCTACAATGAGCAGTTCTTC. It codes for CAWTRLAGDGYNEQFF. The chain recombines TRBV30 with TRBJ2-1; 12 bases are a match to TRBD2. CDR3 length: 16 residues. Germline assignment: CDR1 GTSNPN and CDR2 SVGIG (reference sequence). Losses at the gene ends were 4 bases for V and 3 bases for J; bases not matched to a gene: 7.

The chain is built from TRBV7-2 and TRBJ2-3; 8 bases line up with TRBD1. V shed 3 bases and J 4 bases; nucleotides not matched to a gene: 6. Germline V CDR1 and CDR2: SGHTA, FQGNSA. This CDR3 contains 15 residues. CDR3 sequence: CASSFRDRRADTQYF. In DNA, the CDR3 is TGTGCCAGCAGCTTCCGGGACAGGAGGGCAGATACGCAGTATTTT.

This clone was seen a single time. This chain uses TRBV28 with TRBJ2-7, with 10 bases lining up with TRBD2. CDR1 is MDHEN and CDR2 is SYDVKM in the germline V gene. After removal of 6 bases from V and 2 bases from J, the junction contained 7 bases not matched to a gene. This CDR3 has 15 amino acids. The CDR3 spells CASRTGTSVAYEQYF. DNA for the CDR3: TGTGCCAGCAGGACCGGGACTAGCGTCGCCTACGAGCAGTACTTC. Based on the CDR3 plus reference TRBV28 and TRBJ2-7, the full variable domain is DVKVTQSSRYLVKRTGEKVFLECVQDMDHENMFWYRQDPGLGLRLIYFSYDVKMKEKGDIPEGYSVSREKKERFSLILESASTNQTSMYLCASRTGTSVAYEQYFGPGTRLTVT.

The chain employs TRBV30 and TRBJ1-6; no reliable D call. The germline V gene encodes CDR1 GTSNPN and CDR2 SVGIG (reference sequence). The CDR3 loop spans 16 amino acids. V lost 4 bases, J lost 0 bases, and 13 bases lay in between. This CDR3 is CAWTEDSSSYNSPLHF. In DNA, the CDR3 is TGTGCCTGGACCGAGGACTCGAGCTCCTATAATTCACCCCTCCACTTT.

CDR3 amino acids: CASSTAPGQDKDEQYF. The CDR3 region has the DNA TGTGCCAGCAGCACCGCTCCGGGACAAGACAAGGACGAGCAGTACTTC. V usage is TRBV7-3 and J usage is TRBJ2-7; D perhaps matches TRBD1 (6 bases). The CDR3 sequence is 16 residues long. V gave up 5 bases and J gave up 5 bases, with 22 bases separating them. CDR1 and CDR2 (germline): SGHTA, FQGTGA.